A selection of T cell receptor beta chains follows, all from one sample in a study of sequential checkpoint blockade in melanoma. TCRdb's table, derived via immunoSEQ multiplex PCR, lists solely in-frame clones and lacks some. The sample shows under 12,000 clones, about four fifths of them seen only once. Sequences were derived from CD8+ T cells sorted from blood (inferred from file names), sampled from a patient given nivolumab and ipilimumab in sequence. These receptors originate from a human donor with melanoma. Each CDR3 is given with its conserved first and last residue. Fields, in order: J gene, clone size, D gene, V gene, CDR3 protein, CDR3 DNA. D genes are given only for firm matches. Clone size is stated in some rows and not others, as once, few, many or a class when expanded.

TRBJ2-4	.	.	TRBV5-6	CASSLMANIQYF	TGTGCCAGCAGCTTGATGGCAAACATTCAGTACTTC
TRBJ2-3	.	.	TRBV12-2	CASRTRALAGVHSTDTQYF	TGTGCAAGTCGCACCAGGGCGCTAGCGGGAGTGCATAGCACAGATACGCAGTATTTT
TRBJ2-3	.	.	TRBV14	CASSQVWRTDTQYF	TGTGCCAGCAGCCAAGTCTGGAGGACAGATACGCAGTATTTT
TRBJ2-5	.	TRBD2	TRBV7-6	CASSLGTSGKETQYF	TGTGCCAGCAGCCTCGGGACTAGCGGGAAAGAGACCCAGTACTTC
TRBJ2-6	.	.	TRBV6-4	CASSDSHSGANVLTF	TGTGCCAGCAGTGACTCACACTCTGGGGCCAACGTCCTGACTTTC
TRBJ1-2	.	.	TRBV6-5	CASTTTLELNGYTF	TGTGCCAGCACCACTACGCTTGAGCTGAATGGCTACACCTTC
TRBJ1-1	.	TRBD1	TRBV28	CASSLTGRFGAFF	TGTGCCAGCAGTTTGACAGGGCGCTTTGGAGCTTTCTTT
TRBJ2-5	once	.	TRBV5-8	CASSLDSGGAQETQYF	TGTGCCAGCAGCTTGGATTCCGGAGGAGCACAAGAGACCCAGTACTTC
TRBJ2-7	.	.	TRBV2	CASATGAGSYEQYF	TGTGCCAGCGCTACCGGAGCGGGCTCCTACGAGCAGTACTTC
TRBJ2-3	.	.	TRBV21-1	CASSVRRGDAQYF	TGTGCCAGCAGCGTCCGGCGGGGAGACGCGCAGTATTTT
TRBJ2-7	few	TRBD1	TRBV6-9	CASSEGTGGSYEQYF	TGTGCCAGCAGTGAAGGGACAGGGGGCTCCTACGAGCAGTACTTC
TRBJ2-7	.	TRBD2	TRBV28	CASSISQLAGLLYEQYF	TGTGCCAGCAGTATATCTCAACTAGCGGGACTACTCTACGAGCAGTACTTC
TRBJ2-5	.	TRBD2	TRBV6-1	CASSEASGGQETQYF	TGTGCCAGCAGTGAGGCTAGCGGGGGCCAAGAGACCCAGTACTTC
TRBJ2-6	.	.	TRBV1	CTSSTKSCAQSRANVLTF	TGCACCAGCAGTACGAAAAGTTGTGCACAAAGTCGGGCCAACGTCCTGACTTTC
TRBJ2-3	once	.	TRBV7-9	CAGLGGGPDTQYF	TGTGCCGGCTTAGGGGGAGGGCCAGATACGCAGTATTTT
TRBJ2-2	.	.	TRBV6-5	CASNPMTGYTGELFF	TGTGCCAGCAACCCAATGACAGGTTACACCGGGGAGCTGTTTTTT
TRBJ2-2	.	.	TRBV28	CASSLFLPGLTNTGELFF	TGTGCCAGCAGTTTGTTCCTACCGGGACTTACAAACACCGGGGAGCTGTTTTTT
TRBJ1-1	once	TRBD1	TRBV6-5	CASSYSDRVYTEAFF	TGTGCCAGCAGTTACTCGGACAGGGTTTACACTGAAGCTTTCTTT
TRBJ2-7	.	TRBD2	TRBV7-9	CASSPGTSGAHYEQYF	TGTGCCAGCAGCCCGGGGACTAGCGGGGCCCACTACGAGCAGTACTTC
TRBJ2-5	.	.	TRBV5-1	CASSSGETQYF	TGCGCCAGCAGCTCCGGAGAGACCCAGTACTTC
TRBJ1-2	.	.	TRBV7-9	CASSLDQAFNYGYTF	TGTGCCAGCAGCTTAGATCAGGCCTTTAACTATGGCTACACCTTC
TRBJ2-2	.	TRBD2	TRBV6-1	CASSEAAGGPGELFF	TGTGCCAGCAGTGAAGCCGCGGGGGGGCCCGGGGAGCTGTTTTTT
TRBJ1-1	.	.	TRBV6-4	CASRMSTLNTEAFF	TGTGCCAGCAGGATGAGTACCCTGAACACTGAAGCTTTCTTT
TRBJ1-1	.	.	TRBV6-5	CASSYSVDSKGAFF	TGTGCCAGCAGTTACTCGGTGGACAGTAAAGGAGCTTTCTTT
TRBJ2-3	few	.	TRBV9	CASSPSPRKVADTQYF	TGTGCCAGCAGCCCTAGCCCCAGAAAAGTGGCAGATACGCAGTATTTT
TRBJ2-5	.	.	TRBV18	CASSPTVETQYF	TGTGCCAGCTCACCAACTGTAGAGACCCAGTACTTC
TRBJ1-4	few	.	TRBV7-9	CASSLAVTGGGEKLFF	TGTGCCAGCAGCTTAGCGGTGACAGGCGGCGGGGAAAAACTGTTTTTT
TRBJ1-2	once	TRBD1	TRBV28	CASSFNRGNGYTF	TGTGCCAGCAGTTTTAACAGGGGTAACGGCTACACCTTC
TRBJ2-7	.	.	TRBV6-6	CASSAGDTQYEQYF	TGTGCCAGCAGTGCCGGGGACACACAATACGAGCAGTACTTC
TRBJ2-3	.	TRBD2	TRBV6-5	CASSVGGEADTQYF	TGTGCCAGCAGCGTGGGAGGGGAAGCAGATACGCAGTATTTT
TRBJ2-2	.	.	TRBV5-8	CASSLLRRGFAGELFF	TGTGCCAGCAGCTTGCTGCGCCGGGGATTCGCCGGGGAGCTGTTTTTT
TRBJ2-5	.	.	TRBV7-8	CASSLLAGAGETQYF	TGTGCCAGCAGCTTACTGGCGGGGGCGGGAGAGACCCAGTACTTC
TRBJ1-4	.	.	TRBV5-6	CASSFSSEEKLFF	TGTGCCAGCAGCTTTTCTTCTGAGGAAAAACTGTTTTTT
TRBJ1-2	.	.	TRBV19	CASTFGGVENYGYTF	TGTGCCAGTACCTTCGGCGGGGTAGAGAACTATGGCTACACCTTC
TRBJ1-1	.	TRBD1	TRBV19	CASSPGQGGTEAFF	TGTGCCAGTAGTCCGGGACAGGGGGGCACTGAAGCTTTCTTT
TRBJ2-7	.	TRBD1	TRBV9	CASSVGEGAGYEQYF	TGTGCCAGCAGCGTAGGTGAGGGGGCGGGCTACGAGCAGTACTTC
TRBJ1-5	.	.	TRBV6-5	CASSYQGNQPQHF	TGTGCCAGCAGTTACCAGGGCAATCAGCCCCAGCATTTT
TRBJ1-2	.	TRBD1	TRBV6-6	CASSSGQGPAYGYTF	TGTGCCAGCTCCTCAGGACAGGGACCGGCCTATGGCTACACCTTC
TRBJ2-7	.	.	TRBV11-3	CASSLVVARTYEQYF	TGTGCCAGCAGCTTAGTAGTTGCCCGAACCTACGAGCAGTACTTC
TRBJ1-2	few	TRBD1	TRBV14	CASSQGDRGGYTF	TGTGCCAGCAGCCAAGGGGACAGGGGTGGCTACACCTTC
TRBJ1-5	.	.	TRBV4-1	CASSLIQGGQPQHF	TGCGCCAGCAGCCTCATACAGGGTGGGCAGCCCCAGCATTTT
TRBJ1-5	.	.	TRBV10-2	CASMVGRDNQPQHF	TGCGCCAGCATGGTGGGCAGGGACAATCAGCCCCAGCATTTT
TRBJ1-2	few	TRBD1	TRBV9	CASNEGQHYGYTF	TGTGCCAGCAACGAGGGACAGCACTATGGCTACACCTTC
TRBJ1-2	.	.	TRBV27	CASSLQGLNGYTF	TGTGCCAGCAGTTTACAGGGTTTAAATGGCTACACCTTC
TRBJ2-3	.	TRBD2	TRBV9	CASSGPSGRNADTQYF	TGTGCCAGCAGCGGCCCTAGCGGGAGGAACGCAGATACGCAGTATTTT
TRBJ2-3	.	.	TRBV6-5	CASSYEVTDTQYF	TGTGCCAGCAGTTACGAGGTCACAGATACGCAGTATTTT
TRBJ2-7	.	TRBD1	TRBV2	CASSDGRGINEQYF	TGTGCCAGCAGTGACGGCAGGGGGATAAACGAGCAGTACTTC
TRBJ2-7	.	.	TRBV4-1	CASSQGRGRDEQYF	TGCGCCAGCAGCCAAGGTCGGGGTAGAGACGAGCAGTACTTC
TRBJ1-2	.	TRBD1	TRBV6-5	CASSFLDRGGYTF	TGTGCCAGCAGCTTCCTGGACAGGGGAGGCTACACCTTC
TRBJ2-1	.	.	TRBV14	CASSQVGGRYNEQFF	TGTGCCAGCAGCCAAGTCGGGGGGCGTTACAATGAGCAGTTCTTC
TRBJ2-7	.	TRBD1	TRBV19	CASSTGQSREQYF	TGTGCCAGTAGTACGGGACAGTCTCGCGAGCAGTACTTC
TRBJ2-7	.	TRBD2	TRBV7-9	CASSPPGSGRGEQYF	TGTGCCAGCAGCCCCCCGGGGAGCGGGAGAGGTGAGCAGTACTTC
TRBJ2-7	.	.	TRBV11-2	CASSLDVGAYEQYF	TGTGCCAGCAGCTTAGATGTGGGAGCCTACGAGCAGTACTTC
TRBJ2-2	.	TRBD1	TRBV9	CASSHRGWAGELFF	TGTGCCAGCAGCCACAGGGGGTGGGCCGGGGAGCTGTTTTTT
TRBJ2-5	.	TRBD1	TRBV5-1	CASSLDRRGRETQYF	TGCGCCAGCAGCTTGGACCGCAGGGGGCGAGAGACCCAGTACTTC
TRBJ1-5	few	.	TRBV28	CASSYLRGNQPQHF	TGTGCCAGCAGTTACCTCAGGGGCAATCAGCCCCAGCATTTT
TRBJ2-1	.	TRBD2	TRBV10-3	CAIAPGLAEQFF	TGTGCCATCGCCCCGGGACTAGCGGAGCAGTTCTTC